Presented here are 10 T cell receptor beta chains from one specimen sequenced in a study of T cells in Graves' hyperthyroidism and ophthalmopathy. TCR beta CDR3 region amplification was performed from RNA transcripts. First-round RT-PCR with HTBI primers amplified the TCR CDR3 region. TCRdb reprocessed the multiplex PCR reads via MiXCR and lists one record per CDR3 protein. Of some 650,000 distinct CDR3 sequences in the sample, roughly 15% were seen once. Sample: blood. Receptors originate from a woman aged 40 to 49 with Graves' ophthalmopathy.

This clonotype has ten or more counts. The chain uses TRBV20-1 and TRBJ2-7; D gene unclear. The CDR3 length is 11 residues. In germline, CDR1 is DFQATT, CDR2 SNEGSKA (reference sequence). Trimming removed 8 bases from V and 4 bases from J, with 12 bases in between. The CDR3 DNA reads TGCAGTTCCGAAAGGATGTACGAGCAGTACTTC. Encoded protein: CSSERMYEQYF.

This clonotype was counted a few times. The CDR3 nucleotides are TGTGCCTGGAGTTATCAGGGGGCTGGGGGAGGAAGCAATCAGCCCCAGCATTTT. Translation: CAWSYQGAGGGSNQPQHF. The genes are TRBV30 and TRBJ1-5; 8 bases fit TRBD1. The CDR3 consists of 18 residues. V lost 2 bases to trimming and J lost 1 base; unmatched junction nucleotides: 13. Germline V gives CDR1 GTSNPN, CDR2 SVGIG (reference sequence).

The V and J genes are TRBV18 and TRBJ2-5; possible D gene TRBD1, 5 bases. Germline-derived CDR1 and CDR2 are KGHSH and LQKENI. V dropped 1 base and J dropped 1 base, with 13 bases sitting between them. This CDR3 is built from 16 residues. As DNA, the CDR3 is TGTGCCAGCTCACCACGGGTTGAACAGGCCCAAGAGACCCAGTACTTC. Translated, it gives CASSPRVEQAQETQYF.

This clonotype was detected only a few times. This chain joins TRBV2 and TRBJ1-3; D is possibly TRBD1 (5 bases). This CDR3 spans 14 amino acids. The germline V gene has CDR1 SNHLY and CDR2 FYNNEI. Trimming pared 7 bases from V and 3 bases from J, leaving 13 bases between. The CDR3 loop is CASTLSDIGNTIYF. In DNA form, the CDR3 reads TGTGCCAGCACCCTATCGGACATTGGAAACACCATATATTTT.

The chain joins TRBV7-8 to TRBJ2-3; TRBD2 agrees at 9 bases. The CDR3 contains 17 residues. From germline, CDR1 is SGHVS and CDR2 FQNEAQ. V lost 8 bases, J lost 1 base, and 13 bases stayed unmatched. The CDR3, as DNA: TGTGCCAGCGTTCTTGCGGCTAGCGGGACGGGCACAGATACGCAGTATTTT. It encodes CASVLAASGTGTDTQYF.

This rearrangement joins TRBV11-2 to TRBJ2-1; D tentatively fits TRBD1 or TRBD2 (5 bases each). The CDR3 length is 12 residues. With 2 bases removed from V and 10 bases from J, the gap between germline ends came to 9 bases. The V gene's germline CDR1 is SGHAT and CDR2 FQNNGV. In DNA, the CDR3 is TGTGCCAGCAGCTTATTGGGGGTCGAGCAGTTCTTC. Translation gives CASSLLGVEQFF.

Ten or more counts support this clonotype. V is TRBV12-3 or TRBV12-4 and J is TRBJ1-1; a possible D gene is TRBD1 (6 bases). V dropped 1 base and J dropped 5 bases, with 14 bases sitting between them. The CDR3 is made up of 15 amino acids. The CDR3, as DNA: TGTGCCAGCAGTTTAGGAGGGGGGATAAGGACTGAAGCTTTCTTT. Translated, it gives CASSLGGGIRTEAFF.

This chain joins TRBV27 and TRBJ2-1; perhaps TRBD2 as D (6 bases). The germline V and J ends were trimmed by 6 bases and 4 bases, with 19 bases remaining between them. The CDR3 runs 16 residues. Germline loops: CDR1 MNHEY, CDR2 SMNVEV (reference sequence). CDR3 amino acids: CASSKAPGTAYNEQFF. The CDR3, as DNA: TGTGCCAGCAGCAAAGCCCCCGGGACTGCTTACAATGAGCAGTTCTTC.

This clonotype appeared a few times. CDR3 protein: CASSLLTGGGADTQYF. The CDR3 DNA reads as TGCGCCAGCAGCTTGCTTACAGGGGGCGGCGCAGATACGCAGTATTTT. The J gene is TRBJ2-3, the V gene TRBV5-1; the match to TRBD1 covers 9 bases. This CDR3 region has 16 residues. Unmatched junction bases numbered 7, after V lost 1 base and J lost 4 bases. Germline values: CDR1 SGHRS, CDR2 YFSETQ.

This clonotype has a handful of counts. This chain connects TRBV5-1 to TRBJ2-5, with D perhaps TRBD1 (6 bases). CDR3 length: 20 amino acids. CDR1 is SGHRS, CDR2 YFSETQ, per germline. V was cut by 0 bases and J by 0 bases, with 24 bases left in between. Written as DNA, the CDR3 is TGCGCCAGCAGCTTGGGTGACGCGGTCGGGACAATAGAGGACCAAGAGACCCAGTACTTC. This encodes CASSLGDAVGTIEDQETQYF. Complete variable domain (other parts from reference TRBV5-1 and TRBJ2-5): KAGVTQTPRYLIKTRGQQVTLSCSPISGHRSVSWYQQTPGQGLQFLFEYFSETQRNKGNFPGRFSGRQFSNSRSEMNVSTLELGDSALYLCASSLGDAVGTIEDQETQYFGPGTRLLVL.